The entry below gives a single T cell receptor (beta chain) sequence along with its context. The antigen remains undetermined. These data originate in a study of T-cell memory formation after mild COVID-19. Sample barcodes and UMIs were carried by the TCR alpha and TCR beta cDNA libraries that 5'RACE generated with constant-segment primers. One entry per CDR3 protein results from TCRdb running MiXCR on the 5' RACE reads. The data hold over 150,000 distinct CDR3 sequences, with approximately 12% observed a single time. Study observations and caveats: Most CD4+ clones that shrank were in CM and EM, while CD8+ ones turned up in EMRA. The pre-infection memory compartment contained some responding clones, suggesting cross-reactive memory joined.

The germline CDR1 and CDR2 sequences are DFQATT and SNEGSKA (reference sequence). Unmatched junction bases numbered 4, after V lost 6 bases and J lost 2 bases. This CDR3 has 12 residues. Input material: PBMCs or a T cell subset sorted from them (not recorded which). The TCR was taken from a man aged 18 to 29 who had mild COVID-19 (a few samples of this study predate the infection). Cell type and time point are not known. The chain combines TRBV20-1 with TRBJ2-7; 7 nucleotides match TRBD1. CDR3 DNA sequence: TGCAGTGCGAAGGGACAGACCTACGAGCAGTACGTC. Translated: CSAKGQTYEQYV.